This TCR beta chain was captured by sequencing in a study of human versus mouse CDR3 diversity and MHC coevolution. Broader study findings: Among all groups, most of the three human donors showed least clonal inequality.

Comment on this clone: What it binds is unknown.

V was clipped by 4 bases and J by 6 bases, with 20 bases between them. The CDR3 has 15 residues. CDR1 is SGDLS, CDR2 YYNGEE, per germline. TCRdb's copy holds only in-frame clones and misses some; the assay was immunoSEQ multiplex PCR. The repertoire consists of fewer than 100,000 clones, with 90% to 95% occurring once and the leading ten covering over 1.3%. The sequencing input was naive CD4+ T cells from blood. Stated subset: CD45RO-negative CD62L-positive naive CD4 T cells. The TCR comes from a person aged 30 to 69 in good health. V and J are TRBV9 and TRBJ2-7, with TRBD2 as a possible D gene (6 bases). The CDR3 nucleotides are TGTGCCAGCAGCCCACGCGGGACTGTTGGGTCCGAGCAGTACTTC. It codes for CASSPRGTVGSEQYF.